This T cell receptor beta chain appears in the sequencing data of a study of coeliac disease. Study-level information: Coeliac patients had newly diagnosed active disease, refractory type I disease, or gluten-free diet control. High-resolution HLA typing was lacking; TRBV7-2 bias was queried instead.

As for this clone: The antigen is not known. The junction differs from germline at one of its ends, possibly a read error. Other DNA sequences in the sample encode the same CDR3.

This table comes from immunoSEQ multiplex PCR, and its TCRdb copy is limited to in-frame clones, with some not included. The sample shows approximately 7,000 clones, around 66% of them seen only once. Study-wide results and limits: Active celiac intraepithelial and lamina propria samples had lower TRB and TRG clonality than control samples.

Germline CDR1 and CDR2: SGDLS and YYNGEE. The CDR3 is 14 amino acids. The chain joins TRBV9 to TRBJ1-6, with D possibly being TRBD1 (6 bases). The specimen sequenced was lamina propria lymphocytes from the gut. The receptor was derived from a man between 50 and 59 years old with active celiac disease. CDR3 in DNA: TGTGCCAGTAGCGGGGAAGGACAGTCTTCACCCCTCCACTTT. Its translation is CASSGEGQSSPLHF.